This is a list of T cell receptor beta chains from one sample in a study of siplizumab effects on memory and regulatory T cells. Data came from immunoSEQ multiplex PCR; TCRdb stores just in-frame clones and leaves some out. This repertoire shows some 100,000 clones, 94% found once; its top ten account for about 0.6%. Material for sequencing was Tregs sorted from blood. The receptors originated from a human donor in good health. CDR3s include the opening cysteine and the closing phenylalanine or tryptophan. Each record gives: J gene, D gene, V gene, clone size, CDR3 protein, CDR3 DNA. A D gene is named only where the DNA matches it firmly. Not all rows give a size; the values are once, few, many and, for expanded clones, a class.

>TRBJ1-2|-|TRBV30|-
CAWSVRLDLLLYGYTF
TGTGCCTGGAGTGTACGTTTGGACTTACTCCTCTATGGCTACACCTTC
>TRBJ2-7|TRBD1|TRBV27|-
CASSRTGILTYEQYF
TGTGCCAGCAGCCGGACAGGGATCTTGACCTACGAGCAGTACTTC
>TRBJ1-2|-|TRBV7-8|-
CASSLRAGHGYTF
TGTGCCAGCAGCTTAAGGGCGGGACATGGCTACACCTTC
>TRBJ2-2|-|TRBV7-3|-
CASSLRAGTGRTGELFF
TGTGCCAGCAGCTTAAGGGCCGGGACTGGGCGTACCGGGGAGCTGTTTTTT
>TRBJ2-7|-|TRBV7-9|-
CASNGRGTPTYEQYF
TGTGCCAGCAACGGGCGGGGGACACCAACCTACGAGCAGTACTTC
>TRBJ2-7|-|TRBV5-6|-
CASSLREAYEQYF
TGTGCCAGCAGCTTGAGGGAAGCCTACGAGCAGTACTTC
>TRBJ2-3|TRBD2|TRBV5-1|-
CASREGSGSRDTQYF
TGCGCCAGCAGGGAAGGGAGCGGGAGTAGAGATACGCAGTATTTT
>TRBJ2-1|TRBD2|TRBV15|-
CATSNTSGSSHEQFF
TGTGCCACCAGTAATACTAGCGGGAGTTCCCATGAGCAGTTCTTC
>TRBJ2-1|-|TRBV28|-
CASSLGRLRGRTNNEQFF
TGTGCCAGCAGTTTGGGAAGATTGAGGGGACGGACGAACAATGAGCAGTTCTTC
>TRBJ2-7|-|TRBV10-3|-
CAISEFTSVYEQYF
TGTGCCATCAGTGAGTTTACTAGTGTCTACGAGCAGTACTTC
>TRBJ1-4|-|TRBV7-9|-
CASSLIRQNEKLFF
TGTGCCAGCAGCCTCATACGACAGAATGAAAAACTGTTTTTT
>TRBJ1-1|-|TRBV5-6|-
CASILGGNTEAFF
TGTGCCAGCATTTTAGGCGGGAACACTGAAGCTTTCTTT
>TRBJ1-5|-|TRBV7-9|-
CASSTEGRSQPQHF
TGTGCCAGCAGCACAGAGGGGCGTAGTCAGCCCCAGCATTTT
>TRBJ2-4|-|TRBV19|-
CASSSTGTRGNIQYF
TGTGCCAGTAGTTCAACAGGGACGCGTGGAAACATTCAGTACTTC
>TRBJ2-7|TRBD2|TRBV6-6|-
CASSYGLAGGTYEQYF
TGTGCCAGCAGTTACGGTCTAGCGGGAGGTACCTACGAGCAGTACTTC
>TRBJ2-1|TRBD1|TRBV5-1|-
CASSSEPQGAWQFF
TGCGCCAGCAGCTCGGAACCGCAGGGGGCCTGGCAGTTCTTC
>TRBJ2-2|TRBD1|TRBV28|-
CASSLRDRATGELFF
TGTGCCAGCAGTCTCCGGGACAGGGCCACCGGGGAGCTGTTTTTT
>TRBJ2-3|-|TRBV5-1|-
CASSRDPEQDTQYF
TGCGCCAGCAGCCGGGACCCCGAGCAAGATACGCAGTATTTT
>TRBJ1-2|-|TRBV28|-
CASSFLHGYTF
TGTGCCAGCAGTTTTCTGCACGGCTACACCTTC
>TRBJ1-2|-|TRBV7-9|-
CASSFAQADYGYTF
TGTGCCAGCAGCTTCGCACAGGCTGACTATGGCTACACCTTC
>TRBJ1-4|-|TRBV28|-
CASSRIRLRPPLNEKLFF
TGTGCCAGCAGCCGGATTCGGCTGCGTCCCCCCCTTAATGAAAAACTGTTTTTT
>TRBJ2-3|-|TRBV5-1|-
CASSLDPGDTQYF
TGCGCCAGCAGCTTGGATCCCGGCGATACGCAGTATTTT
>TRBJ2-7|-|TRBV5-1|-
CASSPGPPTYEQYF
TGCGCCAGCAGCCCGGGACCTCCTACCTACGAGCAGTACTTC
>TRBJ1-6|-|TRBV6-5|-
CASSVKPNSPLHF
TGTGCCAGCAGTGTAAAGCCTAATTCACCCCTCCACTTT
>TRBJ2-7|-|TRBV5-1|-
CASSLDGTPTYEQYF
TGCGCCAGCAGCTTGGATGGGACCCCTACCTACGAGCAGTACTTC
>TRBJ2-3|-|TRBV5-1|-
CASSLDLNRYTQYF
TGCGCCAGCAGCTTGGACTTAAACAGGTATACGCAGTATTTT
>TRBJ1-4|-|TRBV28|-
CASSGHGVGEKLFF
TGTGCCAGCAGTGGACACGGCGTGGGTGAAAAACTGTTTTTT
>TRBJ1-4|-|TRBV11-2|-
CASSSSGKWPVELFF
TGTGCCAGCAGCTCCTCAGGGAAGTGGCCCGTAGAACTGTTTTTT
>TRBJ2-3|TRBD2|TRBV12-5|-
CASGPGLGDTQYF
TGTGCTAGTGGTCCCGGACTAGGGGATACGCAGTATTTT
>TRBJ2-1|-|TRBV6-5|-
CASTPLLSRAYEQFF
TGTGCCAGCACCCCGCTCCTTTCCAGGGCGTATGAGCAGTTCTTC
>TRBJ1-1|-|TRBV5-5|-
CASSRNTEAFF
TGTGCCAGCAGCCGGAACACTGAAGCTTTCTTT
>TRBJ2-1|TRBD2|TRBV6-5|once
CASSPQTSREQFF
TGTGCCAGCAGCCCACAGACTAGCCGTGAGCAGTTCTTC
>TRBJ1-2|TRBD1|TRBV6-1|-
CASSEQLTGDGYTF
TGTGCCAGCAGTGAGCAATTGACAGGGGATGGCTACACCTTC
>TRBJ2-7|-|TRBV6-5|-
CASHISYEQYF
TGTGCCAGCCATATCTCCTACGAGCAGTACTTC
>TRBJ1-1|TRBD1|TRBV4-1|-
CASSLRDRGPARNTEAFF
TGCGCCAGCAGCCTCCGGGACAGGGGTCCTGCGAGGAACACTGAAGCTTTCTTT
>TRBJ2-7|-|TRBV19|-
CASSMRTGSYEQYF
TGTGCCAGTAGTATGAGGACGGGATCCTACGAGCAGTACTTC
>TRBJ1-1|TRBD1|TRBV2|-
CASSVGTGLTEAFF
TGTGCCAGCAGTGTGGGGACAGGGCTCACTGAAGCTTTCTTT
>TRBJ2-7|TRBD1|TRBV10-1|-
CASKDRLGEQYF
TGCGCCAGCAAGGACAGGCTGGGCGAGCAGTACTTC
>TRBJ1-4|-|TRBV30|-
CAWSSQGDEKLFF
TGTGCCTGGAGTTCCCAGGGTGATGAAAAACTGTTTTTT
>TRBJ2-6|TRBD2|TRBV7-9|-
CASSPMGGSVSGANVLTF
TGTGCCAGCAGCCCAATGGGCGGGAGCGTCTCTGGGGCCAACGTCCTGACTTTC
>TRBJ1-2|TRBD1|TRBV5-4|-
CASSRDRVYLNYGYTF
TGTGCCAGCAGCCGCGACAGGGTGTACCTTAACTATGGCTACACCTTC
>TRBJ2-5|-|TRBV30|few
CAWSVQETQYF
TGTGCCTGGAGTGTACAAGAGACCCAGTACTTC
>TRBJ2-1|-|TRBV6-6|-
CASSYGRARRNNEQFF
TGTGCCAGCAGTTACGGGCGGGCGCGGAGGAACAATGAGCAGTTCTTC
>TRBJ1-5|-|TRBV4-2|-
CASSRGMGEGSNQPQHF
TGTGCCAGCAGCCGAGGTATGGGGGAAGGTAGCAATCAGCCCCAGCATTTT
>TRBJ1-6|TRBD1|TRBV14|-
CASSRYLQGSNSPLHF
TGTGCCAGCAGCAGATATTTACAGGGGAGTAATTCACCCCTCCACTTT
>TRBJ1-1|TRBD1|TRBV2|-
CASQVRGTQNTEAFF
TGTGCCAGCCAGGTCAGGGGGACACAGAACACTGAAGCTTTCTTT
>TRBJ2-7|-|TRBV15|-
CATSRESLTSYEQYF
TGTGCCACCAGCAGAGAGAGCCTAACCTCCTACGAGCAGTACTTC
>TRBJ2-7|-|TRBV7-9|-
CASSHSRRGLSYEQYF
TGTGCCAGCAGTCACTCCCGAAGAGGGTTGTCCTACGAGCAGTACTTC